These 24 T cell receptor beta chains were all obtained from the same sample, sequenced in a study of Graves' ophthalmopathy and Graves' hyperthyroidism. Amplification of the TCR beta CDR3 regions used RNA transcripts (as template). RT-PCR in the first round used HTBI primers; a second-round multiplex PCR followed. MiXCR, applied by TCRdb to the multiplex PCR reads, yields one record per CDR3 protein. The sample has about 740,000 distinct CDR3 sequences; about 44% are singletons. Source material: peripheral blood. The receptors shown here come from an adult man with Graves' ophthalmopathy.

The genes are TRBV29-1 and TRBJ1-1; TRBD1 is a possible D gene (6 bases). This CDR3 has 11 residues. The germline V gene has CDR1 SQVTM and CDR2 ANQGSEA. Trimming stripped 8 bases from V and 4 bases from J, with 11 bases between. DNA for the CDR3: TGCAGCTTAAGGGGGGGCACTGAAGCTTTCTTT. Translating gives CSLRGGTEAFF.

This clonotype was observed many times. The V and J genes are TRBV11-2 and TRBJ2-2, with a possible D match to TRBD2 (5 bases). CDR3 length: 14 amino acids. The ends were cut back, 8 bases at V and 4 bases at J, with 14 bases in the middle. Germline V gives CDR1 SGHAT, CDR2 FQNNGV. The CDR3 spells CASARARRTGELFF. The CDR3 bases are TGTGCCAGCGCGAGGGCTCGGCGCACCGGGGAGCTGTTTTTT.

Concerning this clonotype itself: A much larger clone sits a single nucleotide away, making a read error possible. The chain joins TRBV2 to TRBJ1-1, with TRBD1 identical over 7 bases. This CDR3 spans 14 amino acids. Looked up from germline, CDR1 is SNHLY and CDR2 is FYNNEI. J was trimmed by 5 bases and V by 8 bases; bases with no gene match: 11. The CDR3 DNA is TGTGCCAGCGGACCGACAGGGCCTGATACTGAAGCTTTCTTT. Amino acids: CASGPTGPDTEAFF.

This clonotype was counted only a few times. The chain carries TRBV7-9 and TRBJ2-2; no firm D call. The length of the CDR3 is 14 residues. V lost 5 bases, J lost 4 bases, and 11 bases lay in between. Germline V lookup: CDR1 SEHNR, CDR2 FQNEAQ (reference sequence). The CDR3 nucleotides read TGTGCCAGCAGCCCCGGATGGGGCACCGGGGAGCTGTTTTTT. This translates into CASSPGWGTGELFF.

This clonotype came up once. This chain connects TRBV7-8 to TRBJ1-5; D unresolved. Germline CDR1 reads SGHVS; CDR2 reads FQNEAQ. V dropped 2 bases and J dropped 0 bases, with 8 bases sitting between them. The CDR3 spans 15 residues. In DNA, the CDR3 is TGTGCCAGCAGCTTATATGAGACTAGCAATCAGCCCCAGCATTTT. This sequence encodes CASSLYETSNQPQHF.

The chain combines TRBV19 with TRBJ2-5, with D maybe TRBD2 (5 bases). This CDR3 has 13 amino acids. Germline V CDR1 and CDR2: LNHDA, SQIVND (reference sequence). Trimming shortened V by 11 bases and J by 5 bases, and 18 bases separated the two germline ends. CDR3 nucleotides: TGTGCCTGGAGTGAAGGAGGTTTGGAGACCCAGTACTTC. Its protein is CAWSEGGLETQYF.

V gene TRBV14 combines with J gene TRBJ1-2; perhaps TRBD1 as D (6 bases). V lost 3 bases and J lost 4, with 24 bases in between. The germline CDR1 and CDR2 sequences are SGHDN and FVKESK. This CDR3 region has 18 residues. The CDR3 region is CASSQQRGTKQSPYGYTF. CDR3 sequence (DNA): TGTGCCAGCAGCCAGCAACGAGGGACAAAGCAAAGTCCCTATGGCTACACCTTC.

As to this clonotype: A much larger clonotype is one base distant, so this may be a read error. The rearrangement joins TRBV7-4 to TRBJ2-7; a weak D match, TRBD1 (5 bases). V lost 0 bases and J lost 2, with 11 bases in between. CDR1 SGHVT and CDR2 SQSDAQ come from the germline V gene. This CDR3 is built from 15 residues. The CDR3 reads CASSLAQGRAYEQYF. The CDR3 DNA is TGTGCCAGCAGCTTAGCTCAGGGTCGGGCCTACGAGCAGTACTTC.

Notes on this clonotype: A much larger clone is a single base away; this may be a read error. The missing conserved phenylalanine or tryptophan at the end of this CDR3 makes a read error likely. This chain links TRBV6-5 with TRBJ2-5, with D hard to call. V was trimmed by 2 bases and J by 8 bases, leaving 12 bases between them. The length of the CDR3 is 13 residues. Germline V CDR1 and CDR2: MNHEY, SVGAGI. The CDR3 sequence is CASSYGYSSTQYV. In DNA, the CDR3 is TGTGCCAGCAGTTACGGATACTCCAGTACCCAGTACGTC.

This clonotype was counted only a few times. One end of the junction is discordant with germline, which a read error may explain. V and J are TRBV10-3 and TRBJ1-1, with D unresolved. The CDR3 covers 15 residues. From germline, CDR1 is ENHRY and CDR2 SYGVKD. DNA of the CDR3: TGTGCCAGCAGTTACTCGACCGACGGGCTTGGTGAAGCTTTCTTT. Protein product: CASSYSTDGLGEAFF.

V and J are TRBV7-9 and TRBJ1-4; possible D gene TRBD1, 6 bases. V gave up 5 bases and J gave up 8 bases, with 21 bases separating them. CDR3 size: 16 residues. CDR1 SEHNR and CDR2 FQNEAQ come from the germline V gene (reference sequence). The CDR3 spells CASSPITGGAREKLFF. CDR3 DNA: TGTGCCAGCAGCCCCATTACGGGGGGGGCCCGCGAAAAACTGTTTTTT.

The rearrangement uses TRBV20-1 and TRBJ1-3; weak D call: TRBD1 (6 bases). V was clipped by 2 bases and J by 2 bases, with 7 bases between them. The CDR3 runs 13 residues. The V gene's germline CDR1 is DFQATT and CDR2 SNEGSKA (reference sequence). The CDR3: CSARRGAGNTIYF. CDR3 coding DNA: TGCAGTGCTAGAAGGGGGGCTGGAAACACCATATATTTT.

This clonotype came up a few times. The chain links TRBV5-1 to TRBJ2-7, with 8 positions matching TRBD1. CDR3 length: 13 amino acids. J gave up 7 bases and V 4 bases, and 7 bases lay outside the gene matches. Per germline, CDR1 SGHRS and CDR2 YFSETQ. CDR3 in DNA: TGCGCCAGCAGCACGGACAGGGTTGGGGAGCAGTACTTC. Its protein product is CASSTDRVGEQYF.

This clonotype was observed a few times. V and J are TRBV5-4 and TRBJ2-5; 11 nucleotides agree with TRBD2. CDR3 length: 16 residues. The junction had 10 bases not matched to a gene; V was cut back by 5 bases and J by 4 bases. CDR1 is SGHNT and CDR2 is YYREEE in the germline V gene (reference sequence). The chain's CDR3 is CASSSLAGALGETQYF. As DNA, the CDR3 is TGTGCCAGCAGTTCACTAGCGGGGGCCTTGGGAGAGACCCAGTACTTC.

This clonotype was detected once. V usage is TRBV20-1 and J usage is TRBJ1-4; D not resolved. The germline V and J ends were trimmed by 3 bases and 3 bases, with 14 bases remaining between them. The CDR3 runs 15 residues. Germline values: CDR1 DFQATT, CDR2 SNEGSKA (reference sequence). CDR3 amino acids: CSASGDGEANEKLFF. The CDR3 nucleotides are TGCAGTGCTAGTGGCGATGGGGAAGCTAATGAAAAACTGTTTTTT.

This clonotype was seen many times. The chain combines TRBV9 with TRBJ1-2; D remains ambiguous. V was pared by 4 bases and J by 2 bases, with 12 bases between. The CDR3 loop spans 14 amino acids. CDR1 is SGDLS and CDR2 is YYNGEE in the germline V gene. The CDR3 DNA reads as TGTGCCAGCAGCTCCGAGGGTGGGAACTATGGCTACACCTTC. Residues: CASSSEGGNYGYTF.

In DNA form, the CDR3 reads TGTGCCAGCACCAGAATCTTAGGGCTAGCGGGAGTAAGGACAGATACGCAGTATTTT. The encoded protein is CASTRILGLAGVRTDTQYF. This chain uses TRBV7-2 with TRBJ2-3; 10 bases map to TRBD2. The CDR3 runs to 19 residues. Trimming cost V 7 bases and J 3 bases; bases outside gene matches: 19. In germline, CDR1 is SGHTA, CDR2 FQGNSA.

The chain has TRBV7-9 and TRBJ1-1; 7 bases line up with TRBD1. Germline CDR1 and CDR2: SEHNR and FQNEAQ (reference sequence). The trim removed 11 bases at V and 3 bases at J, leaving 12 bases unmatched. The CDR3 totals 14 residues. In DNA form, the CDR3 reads TGTGCCTGGATTAGACCGGGACAGTACACTGAAGCTTTCTTT. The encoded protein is CAWIRPGQYTEAFF.

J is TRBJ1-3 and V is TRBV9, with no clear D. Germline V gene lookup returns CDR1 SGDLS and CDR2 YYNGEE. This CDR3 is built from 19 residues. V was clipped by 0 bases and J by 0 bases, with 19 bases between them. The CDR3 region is CASSVGSPGEQSSGNTIYF. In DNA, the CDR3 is TGTGCCAGCAGCGTAGGGAGCCCTGGGGAGCAGAGCTCTGGAAACACCATATATTTT.

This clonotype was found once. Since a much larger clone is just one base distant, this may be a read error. Written as DNA, the CDR3 is TGCAGTGCTAGAGACCCTGCAGGGATGGGACAGTCACCCCTCCACTTT. As protein: CSARDPAGMGQSPLHF. The chain uses TRBV20-1 and TRBJ1-6, with 7 bases that match TRBD1. Germline V gene data show CDR1 as DFQATT and CDR2 as SNEGSKA (reference sequence). The CDR3 sequence is 16 residues long. After removal of 0 bases from V and 10 bases from J, the junction contained 12 bases not matched to a gene.

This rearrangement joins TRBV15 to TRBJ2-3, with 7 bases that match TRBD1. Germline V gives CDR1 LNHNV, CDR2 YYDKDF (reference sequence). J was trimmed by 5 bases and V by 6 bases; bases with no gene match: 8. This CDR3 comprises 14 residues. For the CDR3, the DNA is TGTGCCACCAGAGAAGGGGGCGAGGAAGATACGCAGTATTTT. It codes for CATREGGEEDTQYF.

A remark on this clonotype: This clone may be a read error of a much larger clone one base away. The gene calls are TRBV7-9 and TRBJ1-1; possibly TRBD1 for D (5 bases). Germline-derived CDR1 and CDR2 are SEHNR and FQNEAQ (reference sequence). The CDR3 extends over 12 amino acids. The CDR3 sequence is CASSLDTTEALF. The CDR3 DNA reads TGTGCCAGCAGCCTGGACACCACTGAAGCTCTCTTT. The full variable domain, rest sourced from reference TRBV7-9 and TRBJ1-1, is DTGVSQNPRHKITKRGQNVTFRCDPISEHNRLYWYRQTLGQGPEFLTYFQNEAQLEKSRLLSDRFSAERPKGSFSTLEIQRTEQGDSAMYLCASSLDTTEALFGQGTRLTVV.

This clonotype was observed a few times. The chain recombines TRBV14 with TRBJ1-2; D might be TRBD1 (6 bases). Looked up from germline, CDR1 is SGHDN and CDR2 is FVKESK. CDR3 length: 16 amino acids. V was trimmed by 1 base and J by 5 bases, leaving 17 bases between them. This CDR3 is CASSQVGPGTSYGYTF. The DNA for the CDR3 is TGTGCCAGCAGCCAAGTGGGCCCCGGGACATCGTATGGCTACACCTTC.

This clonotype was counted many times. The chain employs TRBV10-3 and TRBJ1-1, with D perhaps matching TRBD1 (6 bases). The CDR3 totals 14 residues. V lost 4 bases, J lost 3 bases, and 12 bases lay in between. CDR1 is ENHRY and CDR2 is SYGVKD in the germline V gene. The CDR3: CAISARQADTEAFF. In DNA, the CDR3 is TGTGCCATCAGTGCCCGACAGGCGGACACTGAAGCTTTCTTT.